This T cell receptor beta chain was observed in a study of blood T cell repertoires in COVID-19. Study context: COVID-19 samples from acute and convalescent phases originated in the United States, Italy and Spain.

TCRdb's copy holds only in-frame clones and misses some; the assay was immunoSEQ multiplex PCR. The sample shows around 110,000 clones, approximately 83% of them seen only once. Germline CDR1 is SGHTA and CDR2 is FQGNSA. This CDR3 spans 14 amino acids. Trimming cost V 0 bases and J 9 bases; bases outside gene matches: 3. The sequenced sample was peripheral blood. This TCR came from a woman aged 65 to 85 with acute or convalescent COVID-19. The chain carries TRBV7-2 and TRBJ2-1; 9 positions match TRBD1. The CDR3 spells CASSLAQGAVEQFF. The CDR3 region has the DNA TGTGCCAGCAGCTTAGCACAGGGGGCTGTTGAGCAGTTCTTC. Using reference TRBV7-2 and TRBJ2-1 for the parts outside the CDR3, the full variable domain is GAGVSQSPSNKVTEKGKDVELRCDPISGHTALYWYRQSLGQGLEFLIYFQGNSAPDKSGLPSDRFSAERTGGSVSTLTIQRTQQEDSAVYLCASSLAQGAVEQFFGPGTRLTVL.